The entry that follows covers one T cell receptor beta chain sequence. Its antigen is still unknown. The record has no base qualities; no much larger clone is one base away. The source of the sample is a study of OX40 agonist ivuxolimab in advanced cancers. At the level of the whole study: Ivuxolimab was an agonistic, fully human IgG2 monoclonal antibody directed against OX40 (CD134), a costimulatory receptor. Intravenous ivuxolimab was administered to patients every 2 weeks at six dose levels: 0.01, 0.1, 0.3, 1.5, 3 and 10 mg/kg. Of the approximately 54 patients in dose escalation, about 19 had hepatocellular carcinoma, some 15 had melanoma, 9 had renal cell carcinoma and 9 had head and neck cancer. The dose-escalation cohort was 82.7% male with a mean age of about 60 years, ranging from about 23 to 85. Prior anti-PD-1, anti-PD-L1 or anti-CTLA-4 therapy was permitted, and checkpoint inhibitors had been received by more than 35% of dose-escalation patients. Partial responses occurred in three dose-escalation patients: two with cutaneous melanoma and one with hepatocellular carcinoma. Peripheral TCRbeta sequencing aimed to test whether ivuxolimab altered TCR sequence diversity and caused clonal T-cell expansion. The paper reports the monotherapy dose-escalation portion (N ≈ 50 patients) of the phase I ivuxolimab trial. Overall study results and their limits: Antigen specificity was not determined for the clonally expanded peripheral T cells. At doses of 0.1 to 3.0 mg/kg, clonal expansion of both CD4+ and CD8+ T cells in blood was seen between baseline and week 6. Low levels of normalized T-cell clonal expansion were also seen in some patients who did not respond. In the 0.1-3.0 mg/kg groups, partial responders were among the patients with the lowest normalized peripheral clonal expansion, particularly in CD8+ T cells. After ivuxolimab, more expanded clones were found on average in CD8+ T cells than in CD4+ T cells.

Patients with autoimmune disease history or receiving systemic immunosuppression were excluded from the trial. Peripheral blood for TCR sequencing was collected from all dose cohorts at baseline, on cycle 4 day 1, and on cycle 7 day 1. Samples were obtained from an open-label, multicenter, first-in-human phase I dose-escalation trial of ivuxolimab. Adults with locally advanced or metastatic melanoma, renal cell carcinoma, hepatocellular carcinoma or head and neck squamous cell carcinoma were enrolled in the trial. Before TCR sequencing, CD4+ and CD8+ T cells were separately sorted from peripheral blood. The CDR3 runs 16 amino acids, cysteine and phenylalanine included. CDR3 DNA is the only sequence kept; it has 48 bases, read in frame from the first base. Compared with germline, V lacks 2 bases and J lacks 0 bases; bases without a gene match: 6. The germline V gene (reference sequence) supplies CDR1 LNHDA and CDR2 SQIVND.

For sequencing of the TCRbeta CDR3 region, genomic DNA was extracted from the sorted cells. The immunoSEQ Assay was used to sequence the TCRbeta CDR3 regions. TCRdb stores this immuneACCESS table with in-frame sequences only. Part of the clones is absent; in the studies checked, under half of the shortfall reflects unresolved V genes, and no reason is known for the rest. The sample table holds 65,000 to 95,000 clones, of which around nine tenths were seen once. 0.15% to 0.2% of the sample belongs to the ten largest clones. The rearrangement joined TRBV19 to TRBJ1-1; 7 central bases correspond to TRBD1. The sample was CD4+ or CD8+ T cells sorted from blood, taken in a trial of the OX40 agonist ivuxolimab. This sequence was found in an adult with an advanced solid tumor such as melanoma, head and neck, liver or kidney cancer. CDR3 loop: CASSIMTGLMNTEAFF. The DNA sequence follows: TGTGCCAGTAGTATAATGACAGGGTTAATGAACACTGAAGCTTTCTTT. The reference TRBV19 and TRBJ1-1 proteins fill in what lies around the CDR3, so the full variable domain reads DGGITQSPKYLFRKEGQNVTLSCEQNLNHDAMYWYRQDPGQGLRLIYYSQIVNDFQKGDIAEGYSVSREKKESFPLTVTSAQKNPTAFYLCASSIMTGLMNTEAFFGQGTRLTVV.